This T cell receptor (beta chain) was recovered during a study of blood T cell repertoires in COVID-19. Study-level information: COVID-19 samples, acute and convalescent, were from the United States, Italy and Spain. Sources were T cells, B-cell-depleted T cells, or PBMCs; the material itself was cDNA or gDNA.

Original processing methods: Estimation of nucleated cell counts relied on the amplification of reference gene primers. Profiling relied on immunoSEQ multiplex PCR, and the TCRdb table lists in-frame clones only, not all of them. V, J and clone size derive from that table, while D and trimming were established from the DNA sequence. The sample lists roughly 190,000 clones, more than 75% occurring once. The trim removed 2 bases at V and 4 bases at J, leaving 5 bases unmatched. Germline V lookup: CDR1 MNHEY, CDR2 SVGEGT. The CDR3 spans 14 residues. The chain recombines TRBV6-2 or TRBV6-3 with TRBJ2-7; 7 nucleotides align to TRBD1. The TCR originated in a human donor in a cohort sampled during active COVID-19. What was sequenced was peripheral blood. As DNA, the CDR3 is TGTGCCAGCAGTTACACAGGGGCCATATACGAGCAGTACTTC. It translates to CASSYTGAIYEQYF.